This T cell receptor (beta chain) comes out of a study of T cell repertoires in cytomegalovirus infection. Study-wide background: Based on public TCR beta signatures, there were indications of CMV infection and of a matching HLA type.

There are a few counts of this clonotype. The target antigen is unknown. Study results and caveats: Individuals carrying CMV plus the relevant HLA were identified by cumulative frequency of public TCR beta families. In two of eight donors, the top clonotype was HLA-C-restricted CMV-specific.

In TCRdb, the reads were re-called with MiXCR into one record per CDR3 protein. The sample carries approximately 200,000 distinct CDR3 sequences, 28% recorded once. The ends were cut back, 6 bases at V and 7 bases at J, with 13 bases in the middle. The CDR3 consists of 14 residues. The TCR sequence derives from a human donor in good health (CMV status not recorded). Some clones in this sample may be carry-over from other donors' samples. Sequenced sample: PBMCs. The chain uses TRBV12-3 or TRBV12-4 and TRBJ1-6; the D is unclear. In nucleotides, the CDR3 is TGTGCCAGCAGGGCTATTACCCCAAATTCACCCCTCCACTTT. Translated, it gives CASRAITPNSPLHF.